Reported below is one T cell receptor (beta chain). The antigen it recognizes is unknown. Nothing much larger sits one base from this clone, and base qualities are not available. This sample stems from a study of beta chain features in type 1 diabetes (dated by TCRdb to about 2018). The study in broad terms: Patients and healthy donors did not differ in mean age, gender distribution, total cell number or subset yield. A total of some 100,000,000 sorted cells were examined across all samples, and a strong correlation was observed between cell number per subset and RNA yield. In the study, recently diagnosed type 1 diabetes patients and matched healthy donors were compared on the TCRB repertoires of their sorted circulating CD4+ T cell subsets. Naive and central memory subsets were obtained from all 30 or so donors, but regulatory and stem cell-like memory subsets were isolated from only 8 patients and roughly eight healthy donors. The full study reports these points: Because the HLA sub-analyses included only small numbers of individuals, any influence of HLA type on TCRB rearrangement was left unresolved. Shorter templates might be favored by PCR, yet because patient and control samples were amplified and corrected together, any such skew would affect both groups equally. In all four CD4+ subsets, TCRB CDR3 length was moderately but significantly shorter in type 1 diabetes patients. The naive, central memory and regulatory TCRB repertoires appeared to resemble one another more closely among patients than among healthy donors. Because cDNA was sequenced instead of genomic DNA, activated cells with high expression could be over-represented, although the groups did not differ in activation or CD3 levels. At VDJ recombination sites, patients with type 1 diabetes made fewer insertions and deleted more nucleotides, a pattern implying thymic rearrangement abnormalities.

V sheds 5 bases and J sheds 2 bases, leaving 16 bases between their ends. There are 15 amino acids in the CDR3, from cysteine to phenylalanine inclusive. This entry keeps only the CDR3 DNA: 45 bases, framed from base 1. CDR1 and CDR2 are read off the germline V gene as MNHEY and SVGAGI. A single peripheral blood draw of about 116 mL on average was collected from each donor into heparinised tubes. Naive, central memory, regulatory and stem cell-like memory CD4+ T cells were sorted on a BD FACSAria II using a panel including CD45RO, CCR7, CD25, CD127, CD95 and CD27. All sorted populations exceeded 95% purity. PBMCs were separated immediately by Lymphoprep density gradient centrifugation and were stained directly, without being cultured. To minimize batch effects, samples were stained and sorted in pairs, one healthy donor with one patient per experiment. The High Capacity cDNA Reverse Transcription Kit was used to reverse transcribe all of the isolated RNA, meaning that expressed TCRB transcripts were what got sequenced. Deep immunoSEQ sequencing was performed on naive, central memory and regulatory T cell samples, with an average of roughly 3.6 million total reads per sample. After sorted cells were lysed in RLT buffer, RNA was extracted with DNase-treated RNeasy Micro or Mini kits, with the choice depending on cell number. To prevent cross-contamination, every cell subset was processed on its own, while patient and healthy donor samples were processed together. Using the immunoSEQ multiplex PCR, TCRB sequences were amplified from cDNA into 87-bp fragments spanning the CDR3 region. Amplicons were sequenced on the Illumina HiSeq platform. The authors' analysis ran thus. Synthetic template baselines were used to correct PCR bias computationally, reads within Hamming distance 2 were collapsed together, and singletons that could not be merged were discarded. Reads were aligned against IMGT so that V, D and J genes, CDR3 length and insertions or deletions at six rearrangement sites could be assigned. Clonotype counts were normalized to sorted cell number within each subset before computing true diversity and Gini coefficients with the tcR R package. The overlap coefficient, calculated on TCRB nucleotide sequences, was used to quantify repertoire sharing. Drawn from immuneACCESS, this table holds only the in-frame rearrangements with V and J called that TCRdb kept. Clones are partly lost; checked studies trace under half to an unresolved V gene and leave the rest unexplained. D and trimming come from the DNA, and the V and J calls and clone size come from that table. This sample has 130,000 to 150,000 clones in its table, and about 50% of those were observed once. The ten biggest clones cover 0.4% to 0.5% of the sample.

The sequence was obtained from a man aged 18 to 30 in good health. The chain employs TRBV6-5 and TRBJ2-7; the D gene is perhaps TRBD2, from 6 matching bases. The material sequenced was Tregs from blood. The cell subset or site label for this specimen denotes: regulatory CD4+ T cells. The base sequence is TGTGCCAGCAGTCAAAATTGGGGAGGCACCTACGAGCAGTACTTC. Its coded protein is CASSQNWGGTYEQYF.